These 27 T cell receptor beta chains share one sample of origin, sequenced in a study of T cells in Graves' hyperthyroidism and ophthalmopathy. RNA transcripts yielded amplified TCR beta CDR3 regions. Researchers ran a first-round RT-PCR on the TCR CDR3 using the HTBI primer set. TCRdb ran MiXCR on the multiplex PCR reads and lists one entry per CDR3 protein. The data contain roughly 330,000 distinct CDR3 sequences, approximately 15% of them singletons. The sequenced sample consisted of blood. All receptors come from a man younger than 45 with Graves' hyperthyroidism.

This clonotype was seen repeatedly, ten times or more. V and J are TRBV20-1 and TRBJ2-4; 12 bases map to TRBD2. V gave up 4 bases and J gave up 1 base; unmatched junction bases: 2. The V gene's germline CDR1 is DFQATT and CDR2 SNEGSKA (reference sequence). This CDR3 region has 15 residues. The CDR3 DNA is TGCAGTGCTATCCTAGCGGGAGGGGCCAAAAACATTCAGTACTTC. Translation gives CSAILAGGAKNIQYF.

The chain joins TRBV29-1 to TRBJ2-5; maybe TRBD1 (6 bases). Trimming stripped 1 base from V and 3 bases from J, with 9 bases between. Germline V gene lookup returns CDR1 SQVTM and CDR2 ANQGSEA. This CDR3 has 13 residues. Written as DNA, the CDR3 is TGCAGCGTTGAAGGGGACAAAGAAGAGACCCAGTACTTC. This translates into CSVEGDKEETQYF.

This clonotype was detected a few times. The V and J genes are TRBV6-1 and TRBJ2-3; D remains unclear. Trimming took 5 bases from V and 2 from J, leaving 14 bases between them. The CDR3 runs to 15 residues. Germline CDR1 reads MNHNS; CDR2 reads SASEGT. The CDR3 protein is CASSPPAGPTDTQYF. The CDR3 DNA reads TGTGCCAGCAGTCCCCCCGCAGGTCCCACAGATACGCAGTATTTT.

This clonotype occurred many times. This chain's CDR3 is CASSLKGTGSYEQYF. In DNA, the CDR3 is TGTGCCAGCAGTTTAAAGGGGACAGGGTCCTACGAGCAGTACTTC. The J gene is TRBJ2-7, the V gene TRBV27; 9 nucleotides agree with TRBD1. J gave up 1 base and V 2 bases, and 3 bases lay outside the gene matches. In germline, CDR1 is MNHEY, CDR2 SMNVEV (reference sequence). The CDR3 is 15 amino acids.

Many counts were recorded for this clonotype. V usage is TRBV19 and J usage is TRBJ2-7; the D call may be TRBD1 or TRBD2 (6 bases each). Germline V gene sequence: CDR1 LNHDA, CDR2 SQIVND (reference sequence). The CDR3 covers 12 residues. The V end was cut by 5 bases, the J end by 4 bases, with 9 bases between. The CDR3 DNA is TGTGCCAGTAGTGAGGGGGGTTACGAGCAGTACTTC. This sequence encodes CASSEGGYEQYF.

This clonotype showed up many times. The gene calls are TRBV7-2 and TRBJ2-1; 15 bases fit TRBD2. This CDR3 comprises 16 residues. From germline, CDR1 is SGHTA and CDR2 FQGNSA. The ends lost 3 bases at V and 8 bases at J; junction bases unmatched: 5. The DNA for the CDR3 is TGTGCCAGCAGCTTCGGACTAGCGGGAGGGCCCCATGAGCAGTTCTTC. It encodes CASSFGLAGGPHEQFF.

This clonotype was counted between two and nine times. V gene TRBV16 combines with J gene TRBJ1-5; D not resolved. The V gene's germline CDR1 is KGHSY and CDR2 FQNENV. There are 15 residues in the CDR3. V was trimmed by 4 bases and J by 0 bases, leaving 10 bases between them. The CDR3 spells CASSPESYSNQPQHF. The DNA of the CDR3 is TGTGCCAGCAGCCCGGAGAGTTATAGCAATCAGCCCCAGCATTTT.

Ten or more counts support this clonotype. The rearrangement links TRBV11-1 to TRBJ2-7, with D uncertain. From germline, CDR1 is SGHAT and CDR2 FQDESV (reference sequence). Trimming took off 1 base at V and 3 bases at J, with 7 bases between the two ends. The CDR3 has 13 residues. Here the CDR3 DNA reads TGTGCCAGCAGCTTAGGGACCGGCTACGAGCAGTACTTC. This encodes CASSLGTGYEQYF. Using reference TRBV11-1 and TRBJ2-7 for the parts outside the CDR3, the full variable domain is EAEVAQSPRYKITEKSQAVAFWCDPISGHATLYWYRQILGQGPELLVQFQDESVVDDSQLPKDRFSAERLKGVDSTLKIQPAELGDSAMYLCASSLGTGYEQYFGPGTRLTVT.

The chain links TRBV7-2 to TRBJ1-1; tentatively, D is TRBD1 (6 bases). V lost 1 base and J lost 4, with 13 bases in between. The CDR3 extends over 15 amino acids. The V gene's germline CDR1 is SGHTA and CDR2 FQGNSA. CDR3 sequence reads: CASSLVVGGVTEAFF. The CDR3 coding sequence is TGTGCCAGCAGCTTAGTTGTGGGGGGCGTCACTGAAGCTTTCTTT.

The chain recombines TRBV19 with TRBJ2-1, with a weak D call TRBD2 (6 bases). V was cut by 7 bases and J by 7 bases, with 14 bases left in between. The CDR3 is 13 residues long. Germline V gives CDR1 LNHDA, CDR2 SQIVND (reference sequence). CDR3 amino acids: CASKFSGVNEQFF. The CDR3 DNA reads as TGTGCCAGTAAGTTTAGCGGAGTTAATGAGCAGTTCTTC.

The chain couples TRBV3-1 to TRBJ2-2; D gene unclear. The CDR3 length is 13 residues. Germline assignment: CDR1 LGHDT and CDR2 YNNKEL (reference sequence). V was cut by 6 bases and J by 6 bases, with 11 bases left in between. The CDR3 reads CASRDDLSGELFF. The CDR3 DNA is TGTGCCAGCAGAGATGACTTATCCGGGGAGCTGTTTTTT. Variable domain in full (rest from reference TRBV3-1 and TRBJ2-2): DTAVSQTPKYLVTQMGNDKSIKCEQNLGHDTMYWYKQDSKKFLKIMFSYNNKELIINETVPNRFSPKSPDKAHLNLHINSLELGDSAVYFCASRDDLSGELFFGEGSRLTVL.

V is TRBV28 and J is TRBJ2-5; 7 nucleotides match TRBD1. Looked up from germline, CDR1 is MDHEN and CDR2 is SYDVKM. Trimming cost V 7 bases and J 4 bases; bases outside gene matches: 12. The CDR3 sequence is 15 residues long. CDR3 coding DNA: TGTGCCAGCAACCCCTATAGAGGGGGCACAGAGACCCAGTACTTC. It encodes CASNPYRGGTETQYF. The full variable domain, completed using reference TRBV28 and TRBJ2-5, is DVKVTQSSRYLVKRTGEKVFLECVQDMDHENMFWYRQDPGLGLRLIYFSYDVKMKEKGDIPEGYSVSREKKERFSLILESASTNQTSMYLCASNPYRGGTETQYFGPGTRLLVL.

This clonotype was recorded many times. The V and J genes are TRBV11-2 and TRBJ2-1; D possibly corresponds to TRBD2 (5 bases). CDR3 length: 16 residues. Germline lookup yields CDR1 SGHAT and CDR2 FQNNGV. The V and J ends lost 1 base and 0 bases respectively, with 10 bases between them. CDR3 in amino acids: CASSLVRGSSYNEQFF. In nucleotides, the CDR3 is TGTGCCAGCAGCTTAGTTCGGGGAAGCTCCTACAATGAGCAGTTCTTC.

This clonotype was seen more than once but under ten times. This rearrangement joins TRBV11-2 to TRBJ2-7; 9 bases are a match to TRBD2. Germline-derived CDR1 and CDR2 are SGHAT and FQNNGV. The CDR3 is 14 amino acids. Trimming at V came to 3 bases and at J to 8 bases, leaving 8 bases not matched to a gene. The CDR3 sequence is CASSLVVAGGQQYF. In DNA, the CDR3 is TGTGCCAGCAGCTTGGTGGTGGCGGGAGGGCAGCAGTACTTC. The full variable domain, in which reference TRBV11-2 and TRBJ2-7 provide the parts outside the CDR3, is EAGVAQSPRYKIIEKRQSVAFWCNPISGHATLYWYQQILGQGPKLLIQFQNNGVVDDSQLPKDRFSAERLKGVDSTLKIQPAKLEDSAVYLCASSLVVAGGQQYFGPGTRLTVT.

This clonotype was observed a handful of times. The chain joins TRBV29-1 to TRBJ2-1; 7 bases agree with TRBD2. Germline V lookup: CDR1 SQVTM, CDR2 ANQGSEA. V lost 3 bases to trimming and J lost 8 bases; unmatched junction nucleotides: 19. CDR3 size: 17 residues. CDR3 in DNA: TGCAGCGTTGACGATTTGGAGGGCGGGAGTTTGGTCGATGAGCAGTTCTTC. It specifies CSVDDLEGGSLVDEQFF.

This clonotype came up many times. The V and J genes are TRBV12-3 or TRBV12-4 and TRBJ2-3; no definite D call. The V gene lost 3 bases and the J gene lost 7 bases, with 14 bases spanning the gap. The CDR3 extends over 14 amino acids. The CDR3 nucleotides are TGTGCCAGCAGTTTGACAAGAAGATCCCATACGCAGTATTTT. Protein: CASSLTRRSHTQYF.

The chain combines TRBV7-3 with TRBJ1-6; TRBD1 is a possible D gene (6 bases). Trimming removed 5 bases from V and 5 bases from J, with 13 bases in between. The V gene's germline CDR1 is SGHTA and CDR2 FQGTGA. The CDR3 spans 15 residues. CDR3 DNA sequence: TGTGCCAGCAGCCTCGGACAGAGAGATAATTCACCCCTCCACTTT. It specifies CASSLGQRDNSPLHF.

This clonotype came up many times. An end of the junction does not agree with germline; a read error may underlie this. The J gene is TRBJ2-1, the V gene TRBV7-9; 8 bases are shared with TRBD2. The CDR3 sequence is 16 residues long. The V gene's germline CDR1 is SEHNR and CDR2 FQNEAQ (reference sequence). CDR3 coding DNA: TGTGCCAGCAGCCCGTTAGCGGGACACTCCTACAATGGGCAGTTCTTC. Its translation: CASSPLAGHSYNGQFF.

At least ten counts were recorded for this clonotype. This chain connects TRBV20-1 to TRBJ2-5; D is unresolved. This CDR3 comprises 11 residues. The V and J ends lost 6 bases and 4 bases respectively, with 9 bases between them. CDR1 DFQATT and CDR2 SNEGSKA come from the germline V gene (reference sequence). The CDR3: CSAWPRETQYF. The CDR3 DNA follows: TGCAGTGCCTGGCCTAGAGAGACCCAGTACTTC.

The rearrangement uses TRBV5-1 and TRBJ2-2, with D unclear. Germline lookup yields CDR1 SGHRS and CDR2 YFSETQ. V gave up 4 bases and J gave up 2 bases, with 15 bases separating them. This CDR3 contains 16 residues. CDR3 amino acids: CASSPLRAENTGELFF. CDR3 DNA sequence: TGCGCCAGCAGCCCCCTTCGGGCAGAAAACACCGGGGAGCTGTTTTTT. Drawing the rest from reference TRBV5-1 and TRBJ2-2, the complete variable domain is KAGVTQTPRYLIKTRGQQVTLSCSPISGHRSVSWYQQTPGQGLQFLFEYFSETQRNKGNFPGRFSGRQFSNSRSEMNVSTLELGDSALYLCASSPLRAENTGELFFGEGSRLTVL.

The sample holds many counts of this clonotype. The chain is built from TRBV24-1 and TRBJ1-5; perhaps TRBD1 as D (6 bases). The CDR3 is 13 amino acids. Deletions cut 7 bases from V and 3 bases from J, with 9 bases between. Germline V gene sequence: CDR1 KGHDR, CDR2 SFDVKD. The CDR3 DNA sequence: TGTGCCACCAGGGCAGGGGTCAATCAGCCCCAGCATTTT. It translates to CATRAGVNQPQHF.

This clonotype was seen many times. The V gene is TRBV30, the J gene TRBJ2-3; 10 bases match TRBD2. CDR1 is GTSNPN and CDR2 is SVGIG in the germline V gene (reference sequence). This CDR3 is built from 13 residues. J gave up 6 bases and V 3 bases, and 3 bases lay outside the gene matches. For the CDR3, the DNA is TGTGCCTGGAGCCTAGCGGGAGTGGATACGCAGTATTTT. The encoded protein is CAWSLAGVDTQYF. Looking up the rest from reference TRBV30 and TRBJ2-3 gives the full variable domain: SQTIHQWPATLVQPVGSPLSLECTVEGTSNPNLYWYRQAAGRGLQLLFYSVGIGQISSEVPQNLSASRPQDRQFILSSKKLLLSDSGFYLCAWSLAGVDTQYFGPGTRLTVL.

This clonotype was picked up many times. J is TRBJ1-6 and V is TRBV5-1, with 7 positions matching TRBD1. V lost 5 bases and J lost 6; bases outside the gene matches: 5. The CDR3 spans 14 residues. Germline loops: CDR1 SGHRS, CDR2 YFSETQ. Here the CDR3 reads CASRRDSVNSPLHF. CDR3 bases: TGCGCCAGCAGACGGGACAGCGTTAATTCACCCCTCCACTTT.

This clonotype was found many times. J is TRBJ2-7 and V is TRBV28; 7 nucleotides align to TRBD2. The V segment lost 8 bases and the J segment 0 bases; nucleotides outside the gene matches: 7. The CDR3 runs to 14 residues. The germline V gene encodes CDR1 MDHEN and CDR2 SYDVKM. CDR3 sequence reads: CASQPGGFSYEQYF. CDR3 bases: TGTGCCAGCCAGCCGGGGGGATTCTCCTACGAGCAGTACTTC.

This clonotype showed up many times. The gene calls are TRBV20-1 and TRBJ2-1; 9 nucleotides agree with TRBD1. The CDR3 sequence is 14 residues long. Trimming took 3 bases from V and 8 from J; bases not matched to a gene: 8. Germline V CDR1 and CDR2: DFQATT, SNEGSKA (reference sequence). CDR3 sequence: CSASLWTGVYEQFF. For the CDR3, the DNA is TGCAGTGCTAGCCTTTGGACAGGGGTTTATGAGCAGTTCTTC.

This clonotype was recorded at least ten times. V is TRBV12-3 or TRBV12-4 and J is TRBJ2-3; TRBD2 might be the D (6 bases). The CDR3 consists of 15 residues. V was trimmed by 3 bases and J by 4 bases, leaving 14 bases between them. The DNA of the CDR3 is TGTGCCAGCAGTTTCGGACTACCTCCCGCAGATACGCAGTATTTT. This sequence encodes CASSFGLPPADTQYF.

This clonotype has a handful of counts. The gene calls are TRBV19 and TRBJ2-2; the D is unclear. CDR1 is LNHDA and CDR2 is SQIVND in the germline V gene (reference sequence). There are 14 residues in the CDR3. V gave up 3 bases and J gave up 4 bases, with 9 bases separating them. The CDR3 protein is CASSIKVCTGELFF. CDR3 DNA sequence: TGTGCCAGTAGTATCAAGGTCTGCACCGGGGAGCTGTTTTTT.